What follows are 9 T cell receptor beta chains derived from one specimen sequenced in a study of early T cells in non-severe SARS-CoV-2 infection (dated by TCRdb to the early 2020s). Library construction relied on 5' RACE. This sample was sequenced with a NextSeq 500. TCRdb trimmed the raw reads at Q25, called clones with MiXCR and kept productive beta chains. Identical CDR3 protein sequences are pooled into one entry, listed with their most common genes and DNA. Present in this sample are around 80,000 distinct CDR3 sequences, roughly 10% of which were seen just once. The leading ten clones occupy 12% of the sample. Sample: whole blood, taken at baseline. The receptors shown here come from an adult who was a healthcare worker with PCR-confirmed SARS-CoV-2 infection or an uninfected control (not recorded which).

This clonotype came up many times. The rearrangement uses TRBV5-1 and TRBJ2-1; 9 bases line up with TRBD2. The CDR3 contains 11 residues. V trimming: 10 bases; J trimming: 7 bases; junction bases outside the gene matches: 3. Germline lookup yields CDR1 SGHRS and CDR2 YFSETQ. The DNA for the CDR3 is TGCGCCTGCGCGGGGGGGAATGAGCAGTTCTTC. Protein: CACAGGNEQFF.

This clonotype was recorded once. The rearrangement joins TRBV28 to TRBJ1-2; possible D gene TRBD1, 6 bases. The CDR3 length is 15 residues. With 8 bases removed from V and 4 bases from J, the gap between germline ends came to 20 bases. The germline CDR1 and CDR2 sequences are MDHEN and SYDVKM. The CDR3 DNA follows: TGTGCCAGCTGGACAGAGAACTATAGATCCTATGGCTACACCTTC. Amino acids: CASWTENYRSYGYTF.

This clonotype was seen repeatedly, ten times or more. The genes are TRBV6-9 and TRBJ2-7; the D gene is possibly TRBD1 (5 bases). The V gene lost 8 bases and the J gene lost 12 bases, with 17 bases spanning the gap. Looked up from germline, CDR1 is MNHGY and CDR2 is SVAAGI. The CDR3 extends over 11 amino acids. The CDR3 sequence is CASGQQPTRYF. CDR3 coding DNA: TGTGCCAGCGGACAACAACCCACAAGGTACTTC.

There are a few counts of this clonotype. The chain carries TRBV6-6 and TRBJ2-7; tentative D call: TRBD2 (6 bases). The V end was cut by 4 bases, the J end by 6 bases, with 13 bases between. The CDR3 is made up of 13 amino acids. Germline CDR1 MNHNY, CDR2 SVGAGI (reference sequence). CDR3 residues: CASSFPGLPEQYF. The CDR3 DNA reads TGTGCCAGCAGTTTTCCGGGACTTCCCGAGCAGTACTTC.

This clonotype was seen many times. V is TRBV7-9 and J is TRBJ2-7; 10 bases match TRBD2. This CDR3 contains 15 residues. Germline CDR1 SEHNR, CDR2 FQNEAQ (reference sequence). V was pared by 4 bases and J by 10 bases, with 13 bases of the junction left unmatched. The CDR3 DNA reads as TGTGCCAGCAGCTCCACTACTAGCGGGGTTCCGAGTCAGTACTTC. Its protein is CASSSTTSGVPSQYF. Using reference TRBV7-9 and TRBJ2-7 for the parts outside the CDR3, the full variable domain is DTGVSQNPRHKITKRGQNVTFRCDPISEHNRLYWYRQTLGQGPEFLTYFQNEAQLEKSRLLSDRFSAERPKGSFSTLEIQRTEQGDSAMYLCASSSTTSGVPSQYFGPGTRLTVT.

This clonotype has only a few counts. The gene calls are TRBV18 and TRBJ1-3; perhaps TRBD1 as D (6 bases). V was trimmed by 2 bases and J by 0 bases, leaving 8 bases between them. Germline loops: CDR1 KGHSH, CDR2 LQKENI. The CDR3 has 15 amino acids. CDR3 DNA sequence: TGTGCCAGCTCACCAGGACAGTTCTCTGGAAACACCATATATTTT. This gives the protein CASSPGQFSGNTIYF.

This clonotype showed up just a few times. For the CDR3, the DNA is TGTGCCAGCAGCTCGCAGCGGGGGGCCATAAATGAGCAGTTCTTC. This encodes CASSSQRGAINEQFF. The chain has TRBV5-4 and TRBJ2-1; 9 nucleotides line up with TRBD2. This CDR3 comprises 15 residues. J was trimmed by 7 bases and V by 3 bases; bases with no gene match: 8. The V gene's germline CDR1 is SGHNT and CDR2 YYREEE (reference sequence).

This clonotype was observed many times. One end of the junction fails to match germline, which may point to a read error. The rearrangement joins TRBV5-5 to TRBJ1-3; a possible D gene is TRBD1 (5 bases). CDR3 length: 15 residues. Germline V gene lookup returns CDR1 SGHKS and CDR2 YYEKEE (reference sequence). The CDR3 sequence: CATQRGDFSENTIYF. Written as DNA, the CDR3 is TGTGCCACCCAAAGAGGGGACTTCTCTGAAAACACCATATATTTT. Drawing the rest from reference TRBV5-5 and TRBJ1-3, the complete variable domain is DAGVTQSPTHLIKTRGQQVTLRCSPISGHKSVSWYQQVLGQGPQFIFQYYEKEERGRGNFPDRFSARQFPNYSSELNVNALLLGDSALYLCATQRGDFSENTIYFGEGSWLTVV.

Ten or more counts support this clonotype. The chain uses TRBV5-6 and TRBJ1-2, with D possibly TRBD1 on 5 matching bases. Trimming took off 2 bases at V and 2 bases at J, with 13 bases between the two ends. The CDR3 extends over 15 amino acids. Germline CDR1 and CDR2: SGHDT and YYEEEE. CDR3 in amino acids: CASSFWWEGNYGYTF. The DNA for the CDR3 is TGTGCCAGCAGCTTTTGGTGGGAGGGGAACTATGGCTACACCTTC.